The next 29 T cell receptor beta chains were all read from a single sample in a study of blood T cell repertoires in COVID-19 (dated by TCRdb to about 2020). Libraries came from the immunoSEQ multiplex PCR assay. TCRdb stores this immuneACCESS table with in-frame sequences only. Part of the clones is absent; in the studies checked, under half of the shortfall reflects unresolved V genes, and no reason is known for the rest. The sample has some 90,000 clones on record, over 80% of them singletons. The top ten clonotypes cover 11% of the sample. The sample consisted of peripheral blood. The receptors were sampled from a human donor in a cohort sampled during active COVID-19.

This clone showed up just once. J is TRBJ1-2 and V is TRBV27; the D is unclear. The CDR3 covers 13 residues. Germline V gene data show CDR1 as MNHEY and CDR2 as SMNVEV (reference sequence). Trimming removed 4 bases at V and 6 bases at J, with 12 bases between. CDR3 amino acids: CASSSQLSDGYTF. The CDR3, as DNA: TGTGCCAGCAGTTCACAACTATCCGATGGCTACACCTTC.

This clone is a singleton in its sample. The chain recombines TRBV18 with TRBJ2-5; D ambiguous. V shed 3 bases and J shed 2 bases, with 19 bases lying between them. Per germline, CDR1 KGHSH and CDR2 LQKENI. The CDR3 totals 17 residues. The CDR3 DNA is TGTGCCAGCTCACCGAGCGACCCCAGCATAACACAAGAGACCCAGTACTTC. It is translated as CASSPSDPSITQETQYF.

This chain links TRBV28 with TRBJ2-7; 8 nucleotides match TRBD1. Germline V gene data show CDR1 as MDHEN and CDR2 as SYDVKM. With V trimmed by 2 bases and J by 4 bases, 4 bases remained unmatched. The CDR3 runs 14 residues. The CDR3 region is CASSLSRGPYEQYF. CDR3 DNA sequence: TGTGCCAGCAGTTTAAGCAGGGGGCCGTACGAGCAGTACTTC.

The V and J genes are TRBV7-2 and TRBJ2-7; TRBD2 aligns across 10 bases. V lost 5 bases and J lost 2; bases outside the gene matches: 6. There are 15 residues in the CDR3. The germline V gene encodes CDR1 SGHTA and CDR2 FQGNSA. The CDR3 DNA is TGTGCCAGCAGCCCGGGACTAGCGACGACCTACGAGCAGTACTTC. It translates to CASSPGLATTYEQYF.

This chain connects TRBV18 to TRBJ1-1; perhaps TRBD1 as D (5 bases). This CDR3 is built from 14 residues. V dropped 5 bases and J dropped 5 bases, with 15 bases sitting between them. From germline, CDR1 is KGHSH and CDR2 LQKENI. CDR3 region: CASSLSQGRTEAFF. The CDR3, as DNA: TGTGCCAGCTCATTGTCGCAGGGTAGGACTGAAGCTTTCTTT.

Only one count was recorded for this clone. The chain employs TRBV27 and TRBJ1-2, with 7 nucleotides matching TRBD1. J lost 0 bases, V lost 4 bases, and 5 bases had no gene match. Germline V CDR1 and CDR2: MNHEY, SMNVEV (reference sequence). The CDR3 consists of 15 residues. CDR3 residues: CASSSWDSSNYGYTF. The CDR3 coding sequence is TGTGCCAGCAGTTCCTGGGACAGCTCTAACTATGGCTACACCTTC.

This clone was counted a single time. The V call is TRBV12-3 or TRBV12-4, the J call TRBJ1-2, with TRBD1 as a possible D gene (5 bases). The CDR3 has 13 residues. Between the trimmed V and J ends, which lost 1 base and 5 bases, there was a span of 8 bases. The CDR3 here is CASSLGRGYGYTF. DNA for the CDR3: TGTGCCAGCAGTTTAGGTCGGGGGTATGGCTACACCTTC.

The J gene is TRBJ1-2, the V gene TRBV28, with D perhaps TRBD1 (6 bases). The germline V and J ends were trimmed by 4 bases and 7 bases, with 16 bases remaining between them. The CDR3 has 14 residues. Germline CDR1 reads MDHEN; CDR2 reads SYDVKM. CDR3 nucleotides: TGTGCCAGCAGTTCTTCTACAGGGTATGGTGGCTACACCTTC. Translation: CASSSSTGYGGYTF.

The gene calls are TRBV11-1 and TRBJ2-2; 7 nucleotides agree with TRBD1. J lost 4 bases, V lost 7 bases, and 6 bases had no gene match. The V gene's germline CDR1 is SGHAT and CDR2 FQDESV (reference sequence). This CDR3 has 14 residues. CDR3 bases: TGTGCCAGCATCTTGGCAGGGGGCACCGGGGAGCTGTTTTTT. This codes for CASILAGGTGELFF.

The V call is TRBV6-5, the J call TRBJ2-2; D is perhaps TRBD2 (5 bases). CDR1 is MNHEY, CDR2 SVGAGI, per germline. The CDR3 is made up of 15 amino acids. Trimming removed 6 bases at V and 4 bases at J, with 15 bases between. CDR3 in amino acids: CASRIPGVGTGELFF. CDR3 bases: TGTGCCAGCAGGATCCCCGGGGTGGGCACCGGGGAGCTGTTTTTT.

The genes are TRBV18 and TRBJ2-7, with 7 bases lining up with TRBD1. Looked up from germline, CDR1 is KGHSH and CDR2 is LQKENI. The CDR3 is 13 amino acids. The V and J ends lost 5 bases and 3 bases, in that order; junction bases with no gene match: 4. The CDR3 DNA reads TGTGCCAGCTCAACCGGGACAGACTACGAGCAGTACTTC. It yields the protein CASSTGTDYEQYF.

This chain links TRBV29-1 with TRBJ2-3, with 9 bases that match TRBD1. The CDR3 covers 14 residues. Per germline, CDR1 SQVTM and CDR2 ANQGSEA. V gave up 7 bases and J gave up 0 bases; unmatched junction bases: 5. DNA of the CDR3: TGCAGCGAAGCGGGGACAGGGAGCACAGATACGCAGTATTTT. Its protein product is CSEAGTGSTDTQYF.

This rearrangement joins TRBV5-1 to TRBJ2-7, with TRBD1 as a possible D gene (6 bases). The CDR3 loop spans 17 amino acids. Trimming removed 4 bases from V and 6 bases from J, with 26 bases in between. The germline V gene has CDR1 SGHRS and CDR2 YFSETQ. For the CDR3, the DNA is TGCGCCAGCAGCACCGCTGGGGGCGACCCCTCTGTAGCCGAGCAGTACTTC. Its translation is CASSTAGGDPSVAEQYF.

The rearrangement uses TRBV5-4 and TRBJ2-7, with 12 bases lining up with TRBD2. The germline CDR1 and CDR2 sequences are SGHNT and YYREEE (reference sequence). V dropped 4 bases and J dropped 2; count of bases not matched to a gene: 4. The CDR3 totals 15 residues. DNA of the CDR3: TGTGCCAGCAGCCTACGGACTAGCGGGGCCTACGAGCAGTACTTC. Its protein product is CASSLRTSGAYEQYF.

The chain couples TRBV30 to TRBJ1-2; TRBD1 aligns across 7 bases. The CDR3 has 14 amino acids. The junction had 6 bases not matched to a gene; V was cut back by 3 bases and J by 2 bases. Germline V CDR1 and CDR2: GTSNPN, SVGIG (reference sequence). The CDR3 nucleotides read TGTGCCTGGAGAGGGGGCCGTACGAACTATGGCTACACCTTC. Protein product: CAWRGGRTNYGYTF.

This clone was seen only once. The V call is TRBV6-1, the J call TRBJ2-7, with 8 bases lining up with TRBD2. The V gene's germline CDR1 is MNHNS and CDR2 SASEGT. The V and J ends lost 3 bases and 0 bases, in that order; junction bases with no gene match: 4. This CDR3 spans 15 amino acids. CDR3 loop: CASSDFSGDSYEQYF. The CDR3 nucleotides read TGTGCCAGCAGTGATTTTAGCGGGGACTCCTACGAGCAGTACTTC.

The chain is built from TRBV4-2 and TRBJ2-2; D possibly corresponds to TRBD2 (5 bases). V was trimmed by 0 bases and J by 3 bases, leaving 11 bases between them. Germline V gene sequence: CDR1 LGHNA, CDR2 YNFKEQ. This CDR3 contains 16 residues. CDR3 region: CASSQDSGDDTGELFF. CDR3 sequence (DNA): TGTGCCAGCAGCCAAGATTCCGGGGATGACACCGGGGAGCTGTTTTTT.

The chain employs TRBV7-9 and TRBJ2-7; 8 bases align to TRBD1. CDR3 length: 15 residues. V shed 3 bases, J shed 7 bases, and the junction held 11 bases outside the gene matches. Germline CDR1 reads SEHNR; CDR2 reads FQNEAQ (reference sequence). CDR3 region: CASSFHAGGKSEQYF. Written as DNA, the CDR3 is TGTGCCAGCAGCTTCCACGCAGGGGGCAAGAGTGAGCAGTACTTC.

The rearrangement uses TRBV5-1 and TRBJ2-5; TRBD1 agrees at 9 bases. Germline V gene sequence: CDR1 SGHRS, CDR2 YFSETQ. There are 14 residues in the CDR3. V shed 4 bases, J shed 1 base, and the junction held 2 bases outside the gene matches. The CDR3 region has the DNA TGCGCCAGCAGCACGACAGGGGGCCAAGAGACCCAGTACTTC. Protein product: CASSTTGGQETQYF.

This clone turned up a few times. The chain links TRBV6-1 to TRBJ1-1; 9 bases agree with TRBD1. Unmatched junction bases numbered 8, after V lost 2 bases and J lost 4 bases. Germline values: CDR1 MNHNS, CDR2 SASEGT. The CDR3 runs 16 residues. CDR3 sequence: CASSEHGTGSATEAFF. CDR3 coding DNA: TGTGCCAGCAGTGAACACGGGACAGGGAGTGCCACTGAAGCTTTCTTT.

The chain links TRBV5-8 to TRBJ2-1, with no clear D. The CDR3 consists of 12 residues. Trimming removed 5 bases from V and 9 bases from J, with 12 bases in between. Germline V gene sequence: CDR1 SGHTS, CDR2 YDEGEE. For the CDR3, the DNA is TGTGCCAGCAGAAGTACCGGGTCTGAGCAGTTCTTC. Amino acid sequence: CASRSTGSEQFF.

This clone was recorded a few times. The J gene is TRBJ2-6, the V gene TRBV5-5; no definite D call. The germline CDR1 and CDR2 sequences are SGHKS and YYEKEE (reference sequence). Between the trimmed V and J ends, which lost 4 bases and 12 bases, there was a span of 20 bases. There are 15 residues in the CDR3. In DNA form, the CDR3 reads TGTGCCAGCAGCCCTGTACCCTCCGGTGTCGGCGTCCTGACTTTC. Encoded protein: CASSPVPSGVGVLTF.

The V and J genes are TRBV10-1 and TRBJ2-3; 8 bases are shared with TRBD1. The CDR3 sequence is 15 residues long. The trim removed 3 bases at V and 4 bases at J, leaving 6 bases unmatched. The germline CDR1 and CDR2 sequences are WNHNN and SYGVQD (reference sequence). The CDR3 here is CASSDGDRGADTQYF. CDR3 sequence (DNA): TGCGCCAGCAGTGACGGAGACAGGGGCGCAGATACGCAGTATTTT.

The J gene is TRBJ2-3, the V gene TRBV10-3; 7 nucleotides line up with TRBD1. There are 14 residues in the CDR3. V was pared by 4 bases and J by 2 bases, with 3 bases of the junction left unmatched. Germline lookup yields CDR1 ENHRY and CDR2 SYGVKD. The CDR3: CAISGTGVTDTQYF. CDR3 DNA sequence: TGTGCCATCAGTGGGACAGGCGTCACAGATACGCAGTATTTT.

The chain couples TRBV19 to TRBJ1-2; 9 bases align to TRBD1. The trim removed 5 bases at V and 4 bases at J, leaving 8 bases unmatched. In germline, CDR1 is LNHDA, CDR2 SQIVND (reference sequence). The CDR3 is 15 residues long. In DNA form, the CDR3 reads TGTGCCAGTAGTCCCCGGGACAGGGTGATCTATGGCTACACCTTC. Amino acids: CASSPRDRVIYGYTF.

The chain has TRBV20-1 and TRBJ1-2, with D hard to call. Trimming cost V 3 bases and J 4 bases, with 12 bases left between them. CDR3 size: 13 residues. CDR1 DFQATT and CDR2 SNEGSKA come from the germline V gene (reference sequence). CDR3 loop: CSASYSAPYGYTF. In nucleotides, the CDR3 is TGCAGTGCTAGTTACAGTGCTCCCTATGGCTACACCTTC.

The CDR3 loop reads CASSATGGRSYGYTF. In DNA, the CDR3 is TGTGCCAGCAGCGCGACAGGGGGCAGGAGCTATGGCTACACCTTC. The chain links TRBV12-1 to TRBJ1-2; TRBD1, the table's D call, lacks a check against the DNA. TRBV12-1 counts as a pseudogene. CDR3 length equals 15 residues.

The genes are TRBV3-1 (or the pseudogene TRBV3-2) and TRBJ2-7; 8 nucleotides match TRBD2. V lost 2 bases to trimming and J lost 1 base; unmatched junction nucleotides: 7. The germline CDR1 and CDR2 sequences are LGHDT and YNNKEL (reference sequence). This CDR3 spans 16 amino acids. CDR3 amino acids: CASSQPSGGSSYEQYF. The CDR3, as DNA: TGTGCCAGCAGCCAACCCAGCGGGGGAAGTTCCTACGAGCAGTACTTC.

The rearrangement joins TRBV12-3 or TRBV12-4 to TRBJ2-7, with D maybe TRBD2 (6 bases). With 5 bases removed from V and 0 bases from J, the gap between germline ends came to 8 bases. The CDR3 length is 13 residues. CDR3 sequence: CASSGGNSYEQYF. DNA of the CDR3: TGTGCCAGCAGTGGCGGGAACTCCTACGAGCAGTACTTC.